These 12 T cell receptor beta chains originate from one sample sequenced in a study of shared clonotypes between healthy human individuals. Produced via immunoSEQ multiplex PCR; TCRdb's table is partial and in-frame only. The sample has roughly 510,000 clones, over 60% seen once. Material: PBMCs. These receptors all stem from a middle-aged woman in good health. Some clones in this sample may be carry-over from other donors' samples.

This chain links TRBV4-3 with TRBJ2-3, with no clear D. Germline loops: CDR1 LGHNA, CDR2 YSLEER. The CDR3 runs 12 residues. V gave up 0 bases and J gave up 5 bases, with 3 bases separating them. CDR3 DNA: TGCGCCAGCAGCCAAGACCTAGATACGCAGTATTTT. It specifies CASSQDLDTQYF.

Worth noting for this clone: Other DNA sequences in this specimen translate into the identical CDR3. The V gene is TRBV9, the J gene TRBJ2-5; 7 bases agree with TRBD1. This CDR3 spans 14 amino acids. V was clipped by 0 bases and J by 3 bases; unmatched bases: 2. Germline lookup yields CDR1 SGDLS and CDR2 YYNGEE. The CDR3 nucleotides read TGTGCCAGCAGCGTAGCCGGGACAGAAGAGACCCAGTACTTC. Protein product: CASSVAGTEETQYF.

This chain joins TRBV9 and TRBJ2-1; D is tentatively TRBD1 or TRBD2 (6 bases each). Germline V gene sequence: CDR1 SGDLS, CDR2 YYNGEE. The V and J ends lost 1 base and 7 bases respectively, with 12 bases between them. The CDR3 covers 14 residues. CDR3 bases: TGTGCCAGCAGCGTATATGGGGGGCAGAATGAGCAGTTCTTC. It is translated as CASSVYGGQNEQFF.

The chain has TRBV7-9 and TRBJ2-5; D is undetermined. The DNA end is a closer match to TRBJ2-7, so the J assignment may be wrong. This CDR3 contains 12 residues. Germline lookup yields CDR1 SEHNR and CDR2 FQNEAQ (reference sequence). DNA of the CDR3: TGTGCCAGCAGCTTGAACCCCTACGAGCAGTACTTC. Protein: CASSLNPYEQYF.

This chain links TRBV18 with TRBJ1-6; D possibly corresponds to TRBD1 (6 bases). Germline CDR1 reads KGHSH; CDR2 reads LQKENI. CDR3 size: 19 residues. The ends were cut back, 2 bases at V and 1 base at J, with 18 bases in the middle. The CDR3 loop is CASSPAGTKGWSYNSPLHF. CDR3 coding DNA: TGTGCCAGCTCACCAGCCGGGACAAAAGGTTGGTCCTATAATTCACCCCTCCACTTT.

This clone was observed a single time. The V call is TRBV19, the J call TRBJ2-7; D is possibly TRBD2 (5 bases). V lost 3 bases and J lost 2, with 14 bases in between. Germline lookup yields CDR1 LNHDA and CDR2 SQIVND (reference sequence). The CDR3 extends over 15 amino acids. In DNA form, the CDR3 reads TGTGCCAGTAGTATCGGCGGCGGGTTTCCCTACGAGCAGTACTTC. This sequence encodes CASSIGGGFPYEQYF. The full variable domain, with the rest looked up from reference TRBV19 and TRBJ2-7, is DGGITQSPKYLFRKEGQNVTLSCEQNLNHDAMYWYRQDPGQGLRLIYYSQIVNDFQKGDIAEGYSVSREKKESFPLTVTSAQKNPTAFYLCASSIGGGFPYEQYFGPGTRLTVT.

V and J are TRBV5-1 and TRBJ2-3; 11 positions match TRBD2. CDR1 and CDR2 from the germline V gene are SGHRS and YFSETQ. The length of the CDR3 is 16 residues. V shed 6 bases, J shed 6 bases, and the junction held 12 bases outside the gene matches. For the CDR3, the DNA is TGCGCCAGCAACGAGGGACTAGCGGCAAGGGGGGATACGCAGTATTTT. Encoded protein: CASNEGLAARGDTQYF. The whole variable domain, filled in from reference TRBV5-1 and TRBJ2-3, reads KAGVTQTPRYLIKTRGQQVTLSCSPISGHRSVSWYQQTPGQGLQFLFEYFSETQRNKGNFPGRFSGRQFSNSRSEMNVSTLELGDSALYLCASNEGLAARGDTQYFGPGTRLTVL.

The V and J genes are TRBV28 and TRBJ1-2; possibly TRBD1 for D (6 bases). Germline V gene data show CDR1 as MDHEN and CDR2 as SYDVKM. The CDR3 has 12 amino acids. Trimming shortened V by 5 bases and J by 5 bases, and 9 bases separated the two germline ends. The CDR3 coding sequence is TGTGCCAGCAGTACAGGGACTTATGGCTACACCTTC. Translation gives CASSTGTYGYTF.

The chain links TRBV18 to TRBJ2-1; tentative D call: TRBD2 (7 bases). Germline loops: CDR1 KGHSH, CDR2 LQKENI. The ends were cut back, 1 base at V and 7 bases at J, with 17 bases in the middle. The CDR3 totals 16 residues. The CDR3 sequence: CASSPRTRGYNNEQFF. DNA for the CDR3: TGTGCCAGCTCACCACGGACTAGGGGGTACAATAATGAGCAGTTCTTC.

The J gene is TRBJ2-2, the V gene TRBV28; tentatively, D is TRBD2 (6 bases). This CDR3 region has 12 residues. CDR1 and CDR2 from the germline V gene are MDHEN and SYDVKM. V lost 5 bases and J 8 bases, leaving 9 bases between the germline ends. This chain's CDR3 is CASSLGLGELFF. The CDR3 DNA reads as TGTGCCAGCAGTCTCGGACTAGGGGAGCTGTTTTTT.

For the CDR3, the DNA is TGTGCCAGCAGTTTTAGCAGGCCCATTAGCAATCAGCCCCAGCATTTT. Its protein product is CASSFSRPISNQPQHF. The rearrangement uses TRBV28 and TRBJ1-5, with D unresolved. Trimming took 3 bases from V and 0 from J, leaving 12 bases between them. The CDR3 is made up of 16 amino acids. The germline gives CDR1 MDHEN, CDR2 SYDVKM.

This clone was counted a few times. CDR3 loop: CAWISRDLANYGYTF. The CDR3 DNA reads TGTGCCTGGATTTCCAGGGACCTAGCTAACTATGGCTACACCTTC. This rearrangement joins TRBV30 to TRBJ1-2, with a tentative D call TRBD1 (5 bases). The V and J ends lost 4 bases and 0 bases respectively, with 15 bases between them. The CDR3 length is 15 residues. Germline V gives CDR1 GTSNPN, CDR2 SVGIG (reference sequence).